The 5 T cell receptor beta chains below come from one sample, sequenced in a study of T cells in localized non-small cell lung cancer. Produced via immunoSEQ multiplex PCR; TCRdb's table is partial and in-frame only. Of about 56,000 clones listed, about nine tenths are singletons. The sample was peripheral blood, taken before any cancer treatment. All receptors derive from a woman aged 40-69 years with stage I lung adenocarcinoma.

The CDR3 nucleotides are TGTGCCAGCAGCCAAGGGACCAGGGGGCTAGGGAATCAGCCCCAGCATTTT. Protein: CASSQGTRGLGNQPQHF. The chain has TRBV4-2 and TRBJ1-5; TRBD1 aligns across 8 bases. This CDR3 is 17 amino acids long. Per the germline V gene, CDR1 is LGHNA and CDR2 is YNFKEQ. Germline trimming cut 1 base from V and 4 bases from J; bases unmatched to any gene: 9.

The chain links TRBV7-2 to TRBJ1-4; D is undetermined. Trimming took 0 bases from V and 1 from J, leaving 6 bases between them. The CDR3 extends over 15 amino acids. CDR1 and CDR2 from the germline V gene are SGHTA and FQGNSA. The CDR3 is CASSLAARTNEKLFF. DNA for the CDR3: TGTGCCAGCAGCTTAGCCGCCAGAACTAATGAAAAACTGTTTTTT.

In its sample, this clone was seen a few times. The rearrangement links TRBV19 to TRBJ1-1; 7 bases fit TRBD1. V shed 5 bases and J 5 bases; nucleotides not matched to a gene: 8. The CDR3 covers 14 residues. Looked up from germline, CDR1 is LNHDA and CDR2 is SQIVND (reference sequence). The CDR3 sequence is CASSPRGLLTEAFF. The CDR3 bases are TGTGCCAGTAGTCCCAGGGGGTTACTGACTGAAGCTTTCTTT.

V usage is TRBV30 and J usage is TRBJ2-7; 7 bases match TRBD1. CDR1 is GTSNPN and CDR2 is SVGIG in the germline V gene (reference sequence). V dropped 2 bases and J dropped 6; count of bases not matched to a gene: 10. The CDR3 length is 14 residues. The CDR3 coding sequence is TGTGCCTGGAGTCCGATTATCCGGACAGGCGAGCAGTACTTC. Translated: CAWSPIIRTGEQYF.

This sequence joins TRBV5-1 and TRBJ2-1; TRBD2 matches at 7 bases. V shed 4 bases and J 9 bases; nucleotides not matched to a gene: 10. The CDR3 consists of 14 residues. Germline CDR1 SGHRS, CDR2 YFSETQ. The CDR3 reads CASSPVAGGGEQFF. In DNA, the CDR3 is TGCGCCAGCAGCCCTGTAGCGGGCGGCGGTGAGCAGTTCTTC.